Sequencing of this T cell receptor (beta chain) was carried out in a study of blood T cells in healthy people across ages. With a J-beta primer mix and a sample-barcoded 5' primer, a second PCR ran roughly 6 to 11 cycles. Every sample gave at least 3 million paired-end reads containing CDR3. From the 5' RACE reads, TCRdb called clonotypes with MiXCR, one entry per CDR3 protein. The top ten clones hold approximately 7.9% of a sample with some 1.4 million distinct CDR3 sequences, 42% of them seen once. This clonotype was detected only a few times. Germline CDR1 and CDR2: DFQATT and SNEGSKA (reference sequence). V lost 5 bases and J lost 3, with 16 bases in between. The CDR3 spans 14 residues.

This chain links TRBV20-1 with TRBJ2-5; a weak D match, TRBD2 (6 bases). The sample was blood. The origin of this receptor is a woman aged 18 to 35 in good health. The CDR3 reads CSAPPWGGEETQYF. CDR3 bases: TGCAGTGCTCCTCCATGGGGAGGCGAAGAGACCCAGTACTTC.